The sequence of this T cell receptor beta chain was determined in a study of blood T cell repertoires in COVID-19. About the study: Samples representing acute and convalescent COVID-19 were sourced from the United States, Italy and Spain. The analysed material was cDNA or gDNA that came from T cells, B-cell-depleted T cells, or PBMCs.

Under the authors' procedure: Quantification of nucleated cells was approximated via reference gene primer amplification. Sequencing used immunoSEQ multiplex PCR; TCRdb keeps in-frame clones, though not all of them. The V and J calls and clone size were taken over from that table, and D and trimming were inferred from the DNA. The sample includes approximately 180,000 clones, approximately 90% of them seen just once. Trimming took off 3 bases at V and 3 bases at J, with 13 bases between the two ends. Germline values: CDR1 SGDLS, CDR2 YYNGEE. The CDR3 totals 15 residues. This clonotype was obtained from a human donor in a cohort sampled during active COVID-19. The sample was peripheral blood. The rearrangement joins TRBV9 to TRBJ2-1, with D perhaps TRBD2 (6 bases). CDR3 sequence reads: CASSEGGSHYNEQFF. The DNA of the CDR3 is TGTGCCAGCAGCGAAGGAGGGAGTCACTACAATGAGCAGTTCTTC.